This TCR beta chain was retrieved from a study of blood T cell repertoires in COVID-19. Study context: Material from acute and convalescent COVID-19 was sourced from the United States, Italy and Spain. From T cells, B-cell-depleted T cells, or PBMCs came the material, which was cDNA or gDNA.

There are 12 residues in the CDR3. Produced via immunoSEQ multiplex PCR; TCRdb's table is partial and in-frame only. This sample has 130,000 to 150,000 clones, with 81% found just once. This TCR derives from a human donor in a cohort sampled during active COVID-19. The V gene is TRBV12-1, the J gene TRBJ2-1; the table's D call, TRBD2, was not checked against the DNA. TRBV12-1 is described as a pseudogene. The sequencing sample was made of peripheral blood. The CDR3 loop reads CASSFEVSGTLF. As DNA, the CDR3 is TGTGCCAGCAGCTTTGAGGTGAGCGGGACCCTCTTC.